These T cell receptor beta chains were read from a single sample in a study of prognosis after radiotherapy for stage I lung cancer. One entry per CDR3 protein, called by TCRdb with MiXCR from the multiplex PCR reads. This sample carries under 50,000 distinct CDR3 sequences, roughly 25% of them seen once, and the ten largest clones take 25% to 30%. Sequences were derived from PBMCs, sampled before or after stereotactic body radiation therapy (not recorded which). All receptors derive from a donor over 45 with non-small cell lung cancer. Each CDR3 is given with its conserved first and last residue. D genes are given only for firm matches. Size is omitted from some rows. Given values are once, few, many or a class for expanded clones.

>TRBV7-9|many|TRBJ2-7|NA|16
CASSLVGVRSYYEQYF
TGTGCCAGCAGCTTAGTCGGGGTCAGAAGTTACTACGAGCAGTACTTC
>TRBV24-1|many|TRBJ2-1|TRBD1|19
CATSDFPRDRVSFYNEQFF
TGTGCCACCAGTGATTTTCCGAGGGACAGGGTCAGTTTCTACAATGAGCAGTTCTTC
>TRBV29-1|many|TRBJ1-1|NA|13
CSVEQAGYTEAFF
TGCAGCGTTGAACAGGCAGGATACACTGAAGCTTTCTTT
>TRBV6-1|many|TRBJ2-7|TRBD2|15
CASRPTTSALHEQYF
TGTGCCAGCAGACCCACGACTAGCGCTCTCCACGAGCAGTACTTC
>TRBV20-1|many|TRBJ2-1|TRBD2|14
CSARSGTSNNEQFF
TGCAGTGCTAGATCAGGGACTAGCAACAATGAGCAGTTCTTC
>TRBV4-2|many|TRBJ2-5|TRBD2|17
CASSSRPASGGSQTQYF
TGTGCCAGCAGCTCCAGGCCGGCTAGCGGGGGGTCCCAGACCCAGTACTTC
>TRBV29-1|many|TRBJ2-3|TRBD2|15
CSVEKTSGGSNTQYF
TGCAGCGTTGAAAAAACTAGCGGGGGCTCGAATACGCAGTATTTT
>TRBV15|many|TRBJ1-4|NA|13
CATSRDQREKLFF
TGTGCCACCAGCAGAGACCAGAGGGAAAAACTGTTTTTT
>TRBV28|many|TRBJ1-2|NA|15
CASSLRQDGLYGYTF
TGTGCCAGCAGTTTAAGGCAGGACGGTCTCTATGGCTACACCTTC
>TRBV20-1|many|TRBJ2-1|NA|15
CSARDAQLQYNEQFF
TGCAGTGCTAGAGATGCGCAGTTACAATACAATGAGCAGTTCTTC
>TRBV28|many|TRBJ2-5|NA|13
CASSPGRQETQYF
TGTGCCAGCAGCCCCGGGAGACAAGAGACCCAGTACTTC
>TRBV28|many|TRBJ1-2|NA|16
CASSLIPLTGGYGYTF
TGTGCCAGCAGTTTAATCCCCCTTACTGGAGGCTATGGCTACACCTTC
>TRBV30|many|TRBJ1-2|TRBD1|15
CAWRTGGVGWDGYTF
TGTGCCTGGAGGACAGGGGGCGTAGGTTGGGATGGCTACACCTTC
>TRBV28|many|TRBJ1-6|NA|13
CASCGRVCSPLHF
TGTGCCAGCTGTGGCAGGGTATGTTCACCCCTCCACTTT
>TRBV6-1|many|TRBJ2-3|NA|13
CASSRQYTDTQYF
TGTGCCAGCAGTCGACAGTACACAGATACGCAGTATTTT
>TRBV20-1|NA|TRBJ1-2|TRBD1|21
CSARPPRWDGQGWTGGYGYTF
TGCAGTGCTAGACCTCCCCGTTGGGACGGACAGGGATGGACCGGGGGCTATGGCTACACCTTC
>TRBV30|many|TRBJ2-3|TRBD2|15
CAWRALAGGADTQYF
TGTGCCTGGAGGGCCCTAGCGGGGGGCGCAGATACGCAGTATTTT
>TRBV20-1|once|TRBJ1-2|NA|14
CSAAWSGTAYGYTF
TGCAGTGCCGCCTGGTCGGGGACGGCCTATGGCTACACCTTC
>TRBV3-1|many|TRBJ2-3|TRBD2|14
CASRGTSGTDTQYF
TGTGCCAGCAGGGGGACTAGCGGCACAGATACGCAGTATTTT
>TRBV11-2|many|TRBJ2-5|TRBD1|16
CASSRGTGAYQETQYF
TGTGCCAGCAGCCGCGGCACAGGGGCCTACCAAGAGACCCAGTACTTC